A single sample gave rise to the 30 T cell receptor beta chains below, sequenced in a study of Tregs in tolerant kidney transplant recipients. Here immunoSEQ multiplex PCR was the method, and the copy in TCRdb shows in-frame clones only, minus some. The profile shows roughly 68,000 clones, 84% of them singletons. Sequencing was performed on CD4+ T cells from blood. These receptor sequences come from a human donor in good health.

Written as DNA, the CDR3 is TGCGCCAGCAGCCGTACCCCTGCTAGCGGCTACACCGGGGAGCTGTTTTTT. This codes for CASSRTPASGYTGELFF. The chain is built from TRBV5-1 and TRBJ2-2, with 7 bases matching TRBD2. Germline assignment: CDR1 SGHRS and CDR2 YFSETQ. The V and J ends lost 4 bases and 3 bases, in that order; junction bases with no gene match: 12. The CDR3 has 17 amino acids.

The DNA for the CDR3 is TGTGCTAGTGGTTTGGGAGGGCAGAACACAGATACGCAGTATTTT. This codes for CASGLGGQNTDTQYF. This sequence joins TRBV12-5 and TRBJ2-3; D perhaps matches TRBD2 (5 bases). The CDR3 length is 15 residues. Germline V gives CDR1 LGHNT, CDR2 FRNRAP. Trimming removed 1 base from V and 2 bases from J, with 10 bases in between.

The CDR3 nucleotides are TGTGCCAGCAGCTTTGATTCCTACGAGCAGTACTTC. Amino acids: CASSFDSYEQYF. V and J are TRBV5-5 and TRBJ2-7; D is unclear. V gave up 2 bases and J gave up 1 base, with 4 bases separating them. The CDR3 length is 12 residues. Germline V lookup: CDR1 SGHKS, CDR2 YYEKEE (reference sequence).

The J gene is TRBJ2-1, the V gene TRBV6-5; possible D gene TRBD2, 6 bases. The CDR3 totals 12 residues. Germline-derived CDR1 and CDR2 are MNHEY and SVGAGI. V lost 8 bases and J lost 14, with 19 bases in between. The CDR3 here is CASVNAGLREFF. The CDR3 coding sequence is TGTGCCAGCGTAAACGCGGGACTTCGGGAGTTCTTC.

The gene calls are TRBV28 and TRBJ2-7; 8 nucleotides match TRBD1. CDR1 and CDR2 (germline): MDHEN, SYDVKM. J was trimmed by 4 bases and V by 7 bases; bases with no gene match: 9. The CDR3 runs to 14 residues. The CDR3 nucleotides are TGTGCCAGCACCACGACAGGGGCGATGTACGAGCAGTACTTC. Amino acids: CASTTTGAMYEQYF.

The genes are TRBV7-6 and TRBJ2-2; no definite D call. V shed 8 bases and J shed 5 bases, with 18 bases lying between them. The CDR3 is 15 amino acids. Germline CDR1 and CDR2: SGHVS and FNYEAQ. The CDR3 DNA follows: TGTGCCAGCTCGATCGTGGCTCCTGGGACCGGGGAGCTGTTTTTT. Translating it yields CASSIVAPGTGELFF. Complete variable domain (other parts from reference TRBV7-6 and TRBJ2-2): GAGVSQSPRYKVTKRGQDVALRCDPISGHVSLYWYRQALGQGPEFLTYFNYEAQQDKSGLPNDRFSAERPEGSISTLTIQRTEQRDSAMYRCASSIVAPGTGELFFGEGSRLTVL.

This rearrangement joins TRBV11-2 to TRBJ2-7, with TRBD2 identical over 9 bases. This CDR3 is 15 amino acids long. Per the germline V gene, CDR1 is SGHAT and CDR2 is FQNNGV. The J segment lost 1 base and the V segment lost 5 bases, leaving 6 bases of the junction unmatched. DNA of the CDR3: TGTGCCAGCAGCCCTGTAGCGGGGGCTTCCTACGAGCAGTACTTC. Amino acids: CASSPVAGASYEQYF.

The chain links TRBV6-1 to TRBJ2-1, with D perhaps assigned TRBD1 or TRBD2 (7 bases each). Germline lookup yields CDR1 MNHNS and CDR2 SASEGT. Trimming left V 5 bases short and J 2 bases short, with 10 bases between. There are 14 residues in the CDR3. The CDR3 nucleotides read TGTGCCAGCAGTCAGGGGGGGACCTACAATGAGCAGTTCTTC. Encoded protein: CASSQGGTYNEQFF.

DNA for the CDR3: TGTGCCAGCTCATTTTCCCGCGGCCGCGAGCAGTACTTC. Residues: CASSFSRGREQYF. The J gene is TRBJ2-7, the V gene TRBV18; D remains unclear. Germline V gene data show CDR1 as KGHSH and CDR2 as LQKENI. There are 13 residues in the CDR3. The V end was cut by 5 bases, the J end by 6 bases, with 14 bases between.

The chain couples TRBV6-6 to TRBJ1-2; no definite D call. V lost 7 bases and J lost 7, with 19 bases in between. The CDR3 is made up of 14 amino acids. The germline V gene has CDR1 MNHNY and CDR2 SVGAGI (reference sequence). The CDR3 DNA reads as TGTGCCAGCACAAGGGTACCGGCGAAAGGTGGCTACACCTTC. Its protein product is CASTRVPAKGGYTF.

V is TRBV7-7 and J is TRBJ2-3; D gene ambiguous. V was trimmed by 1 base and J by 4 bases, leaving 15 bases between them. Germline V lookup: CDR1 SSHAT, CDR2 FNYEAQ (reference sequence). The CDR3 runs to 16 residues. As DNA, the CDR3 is TGTGCCAGCAGCTTAGTCGACCCCCTCGGCCCAGATACGCAGTATTTT. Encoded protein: CASSLVDPLGPDTQYF.

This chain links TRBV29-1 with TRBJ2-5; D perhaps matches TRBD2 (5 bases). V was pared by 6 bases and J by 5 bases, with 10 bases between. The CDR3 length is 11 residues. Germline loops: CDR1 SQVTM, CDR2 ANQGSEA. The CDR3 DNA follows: TGCAGCGTCACTAGGAGGGAGACCCAGTACTTC. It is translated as CSVTRRETQYF.

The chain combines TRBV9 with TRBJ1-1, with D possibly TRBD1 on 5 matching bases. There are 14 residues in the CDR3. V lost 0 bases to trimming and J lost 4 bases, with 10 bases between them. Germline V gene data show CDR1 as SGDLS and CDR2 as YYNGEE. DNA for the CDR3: TGTGCCAGCAGCGTAGCTACGGGGGGCACTGAAGCTTTCTTT. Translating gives CASSVATGGTEAFF.

CDR3 sequence reads: CAWSVLGLDTQYF. CDR3 sequence (DNA): TGTGCCTGGAGTGTACTAGGATTAGATACGCAGTATTTT. The chain recombines TRBV30 with TRBJ2-3; tentatively, D is TRBD2 (5 bases). Germline CDR1 is GTSNPN and CDR2 is SVGIG (reference sequence). The CDR3 is 13 residues long. V gave up 0 bases and J gave up 5 bases, with 9 bases separating them.

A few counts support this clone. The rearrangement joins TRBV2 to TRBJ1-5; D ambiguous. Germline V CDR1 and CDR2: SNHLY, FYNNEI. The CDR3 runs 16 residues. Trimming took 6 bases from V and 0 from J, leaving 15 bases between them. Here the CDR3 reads CASSAMRSHSNQPQHF. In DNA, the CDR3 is TGTGCCAGCAGCGCCATGAGGAGCCATAGCAATCAGCCCCAGCATTTT.

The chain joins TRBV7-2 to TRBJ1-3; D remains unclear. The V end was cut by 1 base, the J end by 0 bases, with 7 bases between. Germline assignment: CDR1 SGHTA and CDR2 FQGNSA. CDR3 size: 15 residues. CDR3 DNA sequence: TGTGCCAGCAGCTTAGGTCCAGACTCTGGAAACACCATATATTTT. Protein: CASSLGPDSGNTIYF.

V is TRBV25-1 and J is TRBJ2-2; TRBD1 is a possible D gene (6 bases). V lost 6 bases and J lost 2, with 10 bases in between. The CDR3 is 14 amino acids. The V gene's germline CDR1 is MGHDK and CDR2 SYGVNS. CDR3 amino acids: CASRYRDNTGELFF. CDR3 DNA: TGTGCCAGCAGGTACAGGGACAACACCGGGGAGCTGTTTTTT.

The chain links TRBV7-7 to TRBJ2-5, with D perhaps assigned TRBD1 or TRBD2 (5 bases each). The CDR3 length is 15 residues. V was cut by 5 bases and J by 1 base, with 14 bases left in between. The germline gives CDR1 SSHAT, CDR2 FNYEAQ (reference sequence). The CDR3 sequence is CASSLGPGAQETQYF. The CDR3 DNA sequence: TGTGCCAGCAGCCTTGGACCCGGGGCCCAAGAGACCCAGTACTTC.

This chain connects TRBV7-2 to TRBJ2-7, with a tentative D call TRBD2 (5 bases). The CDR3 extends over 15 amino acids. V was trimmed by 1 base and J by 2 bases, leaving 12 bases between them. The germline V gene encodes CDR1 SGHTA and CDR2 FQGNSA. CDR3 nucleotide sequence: TGTGCCAGCAGCTTAGTGGGCGGGCTAGCCTACGAGCAGTACTTC. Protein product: CASSLVGGLAYEQYF.

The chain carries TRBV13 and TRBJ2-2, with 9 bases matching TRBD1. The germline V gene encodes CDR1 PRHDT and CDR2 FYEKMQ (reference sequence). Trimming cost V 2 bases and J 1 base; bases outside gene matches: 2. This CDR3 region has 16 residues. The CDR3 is CASSLPGQGNTGELFF. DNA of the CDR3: TGTGCCAGCAGCTTACCGGGACAGGGGAACACCGGGGAGCTGTTTTTT.

The chain's CDR3 is CASTALREAFF. For the CDR3, the DNA is TGTGCCAGCACCGCCCTGAGAGAAGCTTTCTTT. The chain is built from TRBV6-6 and TRBJ1-1; D gene uncertain. The CDR3 totals 11 residues. Trimming took 7 bases from V and 8 from J, leaving 11 bases between them. Germline assignment: CDR1 MNHNY and CDR2 SVGAGI (reference sequence).

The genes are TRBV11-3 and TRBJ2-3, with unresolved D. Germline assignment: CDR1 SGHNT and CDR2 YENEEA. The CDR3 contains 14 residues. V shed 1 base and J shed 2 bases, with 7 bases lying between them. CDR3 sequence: CASSLGSNTDTQYF. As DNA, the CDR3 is TGTGCCAGCAGCTTAGGATCCAACACAGATACGCAGTATTTT.

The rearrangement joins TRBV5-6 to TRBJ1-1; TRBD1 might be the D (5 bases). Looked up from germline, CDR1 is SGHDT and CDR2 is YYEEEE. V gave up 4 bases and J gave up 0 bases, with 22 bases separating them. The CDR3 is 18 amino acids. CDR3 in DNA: TGTGCCAGCAGCCGGGGCTTTGATGGACGGGAAGTGAACACTGAAGCTTTCTTT. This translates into CASSRGFDGREVNTEAFF.

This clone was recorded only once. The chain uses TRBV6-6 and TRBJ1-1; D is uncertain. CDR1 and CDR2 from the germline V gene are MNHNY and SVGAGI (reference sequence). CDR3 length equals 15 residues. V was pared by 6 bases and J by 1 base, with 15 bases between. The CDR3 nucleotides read TGTGCCAGCAGCCAGCAGGCAGTGGGGAACACTGAAGCTTTCTTT. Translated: CASSQQAVGNTEAFF.

The CDR3 region has the DNA TGTGCCTGGAGTGTCTCGGACCCTGGCTACACCTTC. Its translation is CAWSVSDPGYTF. This sequence joins TRBV30 and TRBJ1-2; D ambiguous. The CDR3 runs to 12 residues. Germline CDR1 reads GTSNPN; CDR2 reads SVGIG (reference sequence). V gave up 0 bases and J gave up 7 bases, with 9 bases separating them.

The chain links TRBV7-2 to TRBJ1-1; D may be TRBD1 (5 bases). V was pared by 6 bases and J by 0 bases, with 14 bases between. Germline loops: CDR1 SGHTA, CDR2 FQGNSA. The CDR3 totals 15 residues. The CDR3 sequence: CASSSAQGMNTEAFF. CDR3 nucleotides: TGTGCCAGCAGTTCGGCTCAGGGCATGAACACTGAAGCTTTCTTT.

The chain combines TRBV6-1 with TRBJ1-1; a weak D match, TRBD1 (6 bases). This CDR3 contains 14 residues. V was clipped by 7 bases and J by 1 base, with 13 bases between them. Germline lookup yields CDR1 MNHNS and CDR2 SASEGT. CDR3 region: CASTYDRRNTEAFF. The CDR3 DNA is TGTGCCAGCACCTACGACAGGAGGAACACTGAAGCTTTCTTT.

CDR3 DNA sequence: TGCGCCAGCAGTGAGGGGACCCCCTACGAGCAGTACTTC. Protein: CASSEGTPYEQYF. The chain recombines TRBV10-1 with TRBJ2-7, with D tentatively TRBD1 or TRBD2 (5 bases each). Between the trimmed V and J ends, which lost 2 bases and 2 bases, there was a span of 7 bases. The CDR3 contains 13 residues. Looked up from germline, CDR1 is WNHNN and CDR2 is SYGVQD (reference sequence).

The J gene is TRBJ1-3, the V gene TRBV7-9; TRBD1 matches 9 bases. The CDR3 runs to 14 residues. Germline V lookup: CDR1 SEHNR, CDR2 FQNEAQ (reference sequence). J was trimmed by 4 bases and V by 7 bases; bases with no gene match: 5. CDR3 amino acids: CASTEDRGGNTIYF. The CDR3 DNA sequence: TGTGCCAGCACCGAGGACAGGGGAGGAAACACCATATATTTT.

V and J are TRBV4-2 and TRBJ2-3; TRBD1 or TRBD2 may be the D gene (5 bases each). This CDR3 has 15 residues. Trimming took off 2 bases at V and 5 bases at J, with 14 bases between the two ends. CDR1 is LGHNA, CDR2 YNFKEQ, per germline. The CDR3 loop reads CASSQSGTKGDTQYF. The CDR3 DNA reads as TGTGCCAGCAGCCAATCCGGGACGAAAGGAGATACGCAGTATTTT.